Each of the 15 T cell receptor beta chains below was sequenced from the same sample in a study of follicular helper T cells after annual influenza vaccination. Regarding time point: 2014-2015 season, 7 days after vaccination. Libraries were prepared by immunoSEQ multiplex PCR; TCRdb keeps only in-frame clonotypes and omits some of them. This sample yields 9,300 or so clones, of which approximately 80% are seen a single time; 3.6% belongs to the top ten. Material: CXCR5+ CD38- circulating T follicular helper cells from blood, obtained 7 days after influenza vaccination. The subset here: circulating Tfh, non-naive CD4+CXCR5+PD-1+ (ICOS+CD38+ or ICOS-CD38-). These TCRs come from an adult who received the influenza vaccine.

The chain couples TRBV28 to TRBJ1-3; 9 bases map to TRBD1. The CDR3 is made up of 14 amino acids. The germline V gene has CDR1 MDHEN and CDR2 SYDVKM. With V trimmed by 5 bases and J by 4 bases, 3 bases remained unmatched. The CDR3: CASSRTGVGNTIYF. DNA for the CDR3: TGTGCCAGCAGTAGGACAGGGGTCGGAAACACCATATATTTT. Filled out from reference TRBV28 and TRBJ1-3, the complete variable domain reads DVKVTQSSRYLVKRTGEKVFLECVQDMDHENMFWYRQDPGLGLRLIYFSYDVKMKEKGDIPEGYSVSREKKERFSLILESASTNQTSMYLCASSRTGVGNTIYFGEGSWLTVV.

Here the CDR3 DNA reads TGTGCCAGCCCGCCCGGGACAGGGACATTATTGAACACTGAAGCTTTCTTT. It translates to CASPPGTGTLLNTEAFF. The chain is built from TRBV19 and TRBJ1-1; 9 bases match TRBD1. The V and J ends lost 9 bases and 0 bases, in that order; junction bases with no gene match: 14. This CDR3 is built from 17 residues. From germline, CDR1 is LNHDA and CDR2 SQIVND (reference sequence).

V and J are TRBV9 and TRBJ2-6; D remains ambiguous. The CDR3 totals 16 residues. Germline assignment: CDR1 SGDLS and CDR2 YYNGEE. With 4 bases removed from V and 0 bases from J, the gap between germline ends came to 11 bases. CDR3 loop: CASSPTLDSGANVLTF. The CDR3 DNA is TGTGCCAGCAGCCCCACACTGGACTCTGGGGCCAACGTCCTGACTTTC.

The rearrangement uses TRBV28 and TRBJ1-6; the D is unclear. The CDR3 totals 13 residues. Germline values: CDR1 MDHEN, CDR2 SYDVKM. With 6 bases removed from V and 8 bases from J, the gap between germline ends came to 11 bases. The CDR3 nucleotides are TGTGCCAGCAGAACCGGCGCGGATTCACCCCTCCACTTT. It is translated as CASRTGADSPLHF.

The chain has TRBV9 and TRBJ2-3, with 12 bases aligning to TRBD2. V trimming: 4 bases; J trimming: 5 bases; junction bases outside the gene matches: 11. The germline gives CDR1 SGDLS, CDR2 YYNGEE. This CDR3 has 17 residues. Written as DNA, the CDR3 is TGTGCCAGCAGCCTGCGGACTAGCGGGATAGGTGAAGATACGCAGTATTTT. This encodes CASSLRTSGIGEDTQYF.

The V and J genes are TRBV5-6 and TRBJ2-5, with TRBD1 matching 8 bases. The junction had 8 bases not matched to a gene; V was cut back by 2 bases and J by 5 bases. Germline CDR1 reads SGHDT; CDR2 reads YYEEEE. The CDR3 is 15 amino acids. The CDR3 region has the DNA TGTGCCAGCAGCTTTTACAGGGGGTCTTGGGAGACCCAGTACTTC. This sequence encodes CASSFYRGSWETQYF.

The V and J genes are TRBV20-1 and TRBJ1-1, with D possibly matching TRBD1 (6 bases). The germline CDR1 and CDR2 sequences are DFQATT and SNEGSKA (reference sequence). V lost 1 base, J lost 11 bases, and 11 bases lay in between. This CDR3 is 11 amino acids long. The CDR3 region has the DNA TGCAGTGCTAGAGGCCCAGGGGCCGCTTTCTTT. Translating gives CSARGPGAAFF.

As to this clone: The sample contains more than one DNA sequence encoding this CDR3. CDR3 amino acids: CASSLIGENTEAFF. The CDR3 DNA reads as TGCGCCAGCAGCTTGATCGGGGAGAACACTGAAGCTTTCTTT. The V and J genes are TRBV5-1 and TRBJ1-1, with D hard to call. The germline CDR1 and CDR2 sequences are SGHRS and YFSETQ. The V gene lost 1 base and the J gene lost 1 base, with 8 bases spanning the gap. The CDR3 spans 14 residues.

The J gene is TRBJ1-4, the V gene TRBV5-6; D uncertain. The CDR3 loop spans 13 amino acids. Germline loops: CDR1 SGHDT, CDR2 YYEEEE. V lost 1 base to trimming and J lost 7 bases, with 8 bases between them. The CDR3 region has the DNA TGTGCCAGCAGCTTGCTAGGGAGTGAAAAACTGTTTTTT. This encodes CASSLLGSEKLFF.

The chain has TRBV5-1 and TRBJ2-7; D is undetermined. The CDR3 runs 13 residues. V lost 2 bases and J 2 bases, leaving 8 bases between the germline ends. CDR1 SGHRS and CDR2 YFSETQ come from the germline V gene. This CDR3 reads CASSFSEAYEQYF. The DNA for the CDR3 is TGCGCCAGCAGCTTTAGTGAGGCCTACGAGCAGTACTTC.

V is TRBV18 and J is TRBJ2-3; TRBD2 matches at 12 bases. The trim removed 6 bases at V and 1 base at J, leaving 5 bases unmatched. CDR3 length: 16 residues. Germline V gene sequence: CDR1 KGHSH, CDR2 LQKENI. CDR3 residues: CASSPRLAGGTDTQYF. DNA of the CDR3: TGTGCCAGCTCGCCCAGACTAGCGGGGGGCACAGATACGCAGTATTTT.

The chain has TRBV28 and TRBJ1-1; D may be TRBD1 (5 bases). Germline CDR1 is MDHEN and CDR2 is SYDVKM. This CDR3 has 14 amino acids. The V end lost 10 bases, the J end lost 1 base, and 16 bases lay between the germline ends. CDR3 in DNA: TGTGCCACCCTCCCCTTCCAGGGGAACACTGAAGCTTTCTTT. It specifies CATLPFQGNTEAFF.

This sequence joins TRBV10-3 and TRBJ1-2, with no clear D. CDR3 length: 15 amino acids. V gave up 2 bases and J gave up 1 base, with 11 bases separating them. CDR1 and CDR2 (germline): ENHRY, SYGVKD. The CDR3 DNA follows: TGTGCCATCAGTGAGAGTGTAGGGAGTAACTATGGCTACACCTTC. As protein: CAISESVGSNYGYTF.

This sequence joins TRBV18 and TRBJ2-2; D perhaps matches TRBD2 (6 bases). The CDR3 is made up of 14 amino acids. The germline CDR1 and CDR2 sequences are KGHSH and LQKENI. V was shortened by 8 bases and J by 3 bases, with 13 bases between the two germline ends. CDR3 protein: CASVGGMDTGELFF. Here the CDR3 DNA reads TGTGCCAGCGTAGGAGGGATGGACACCGGGGAGCTGTTTTTT.

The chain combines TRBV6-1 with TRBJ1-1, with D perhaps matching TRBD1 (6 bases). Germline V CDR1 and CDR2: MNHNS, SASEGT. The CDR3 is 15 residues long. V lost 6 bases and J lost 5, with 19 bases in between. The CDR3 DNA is TGTGCCAGCAGAGTCGGGGGGCGGGGGAGAACTGAAGCTTTCTTT. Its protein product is CASRVGGRGRTEAFF.